This T cell receptor beta chain was profiled in a study of regulatory T cells. Study-wide points: Hydrophobic residues at CDR3 positions 6 and 7 were enriched in conventional CD4+ T cells of CD3G-deficient patients.

At testing, patients were 2 to 39 years old, with reduced naive and increased memory T-cell proportions. CD4+ cells were sorted into CD25-high CD127-low regulatory cells and CD25-low CD127-high conventional cells. V was shortened by 7 bases and J by 8 bases, with 11 bases between the two germline ends. Germline V gene data show CDR1 as MNHNS and CDR2 as SASEGT. This CDR3 spans 11 amino acids. Primers: 52 TRBV forward and 13 TRBJ reverse. Profiled with immunoSEQ multiplex PCR; TCRdb holds only in-frame clones, not every one. The sample lists some 38,000 clones, about 88% occurring once. About this clone: No antigen is known for it.

What was sequenced was conventional CD4+ T cells sorted from blood. The chain recombines TRBV6-1 with TRBJ1-2, with D uncertain. The receptor comes from a person aged 18-30 years with CD3G deficiency. The CDR3, as DNA: TGTGCCAGCATGGCCGTCCGGGGCTACACCTTC. Protein sequence: CASMAVRGYTF.